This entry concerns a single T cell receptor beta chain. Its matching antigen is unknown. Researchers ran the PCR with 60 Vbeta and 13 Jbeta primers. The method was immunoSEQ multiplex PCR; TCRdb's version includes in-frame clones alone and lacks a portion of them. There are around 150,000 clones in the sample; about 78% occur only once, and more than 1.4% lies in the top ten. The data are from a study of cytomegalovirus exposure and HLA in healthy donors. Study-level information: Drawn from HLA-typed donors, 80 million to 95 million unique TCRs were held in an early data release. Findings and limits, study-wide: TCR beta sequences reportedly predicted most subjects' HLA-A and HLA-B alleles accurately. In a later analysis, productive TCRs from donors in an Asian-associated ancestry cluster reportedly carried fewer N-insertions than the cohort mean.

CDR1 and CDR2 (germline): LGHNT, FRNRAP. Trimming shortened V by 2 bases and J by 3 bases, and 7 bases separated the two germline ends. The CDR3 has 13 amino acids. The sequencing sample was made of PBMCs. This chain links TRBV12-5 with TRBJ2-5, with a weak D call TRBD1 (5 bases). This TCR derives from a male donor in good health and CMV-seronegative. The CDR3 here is CASGLFREETQYF. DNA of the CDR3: TGTGCTAGTGGTTTGTTCAGGGAAGAGACCCAGTACTTC. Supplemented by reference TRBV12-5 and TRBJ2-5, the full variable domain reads DARVTQTPRHKVTEMGQEVTMRCQPILGHNTVFWYRQTMMQGLELLAYFRNRAPLDDSGMPKDRFSAEMPDATLATLKIQPSEPRDSAVYFCASGLFREETQYFGPGTRLLVL.